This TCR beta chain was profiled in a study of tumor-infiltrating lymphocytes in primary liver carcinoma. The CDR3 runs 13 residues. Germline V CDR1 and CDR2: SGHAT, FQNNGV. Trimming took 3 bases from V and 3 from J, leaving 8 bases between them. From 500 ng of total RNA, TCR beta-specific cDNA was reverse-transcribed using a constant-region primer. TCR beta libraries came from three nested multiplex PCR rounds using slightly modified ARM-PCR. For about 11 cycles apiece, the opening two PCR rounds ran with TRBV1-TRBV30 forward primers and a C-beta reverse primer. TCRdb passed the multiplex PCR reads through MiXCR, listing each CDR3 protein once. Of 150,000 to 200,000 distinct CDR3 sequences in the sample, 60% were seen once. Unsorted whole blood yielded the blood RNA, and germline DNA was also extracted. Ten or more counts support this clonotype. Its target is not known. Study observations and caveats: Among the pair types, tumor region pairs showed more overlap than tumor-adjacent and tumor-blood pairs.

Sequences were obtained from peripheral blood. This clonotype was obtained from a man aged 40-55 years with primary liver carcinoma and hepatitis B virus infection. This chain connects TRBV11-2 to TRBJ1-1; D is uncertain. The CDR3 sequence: CASSLGRDTEAFF. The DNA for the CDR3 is TGTGCCAGCAGCTTGGGTAGGGACACTGAAGCTTTCTTT.